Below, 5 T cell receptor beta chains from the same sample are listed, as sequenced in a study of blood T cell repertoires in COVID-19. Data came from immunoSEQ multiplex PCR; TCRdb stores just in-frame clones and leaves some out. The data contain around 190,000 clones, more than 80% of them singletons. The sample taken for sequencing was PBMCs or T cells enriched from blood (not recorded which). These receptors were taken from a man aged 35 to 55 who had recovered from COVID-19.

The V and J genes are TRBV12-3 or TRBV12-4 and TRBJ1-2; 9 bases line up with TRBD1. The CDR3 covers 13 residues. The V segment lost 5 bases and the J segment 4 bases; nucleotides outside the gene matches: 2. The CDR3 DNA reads TGTGCCAGCAGTCGACAGGGGGGCTATGGCTACACCTTC. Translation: CASSRQGGYGYTF.

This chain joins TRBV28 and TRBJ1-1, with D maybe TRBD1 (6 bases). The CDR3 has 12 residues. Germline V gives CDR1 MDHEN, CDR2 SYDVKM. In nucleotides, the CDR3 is TGTGCTTCCCGGGACAATAACACTGAAGCTTTCTTT. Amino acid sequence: CASRDNNTEAFF.

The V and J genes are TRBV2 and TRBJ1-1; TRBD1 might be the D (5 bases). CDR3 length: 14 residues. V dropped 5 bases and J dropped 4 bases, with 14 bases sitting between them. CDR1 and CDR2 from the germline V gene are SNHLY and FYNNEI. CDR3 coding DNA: TGTGCCAGCAGTCCCCACGGGGGAGCCACTGAAGCTTTCTTT. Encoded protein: CASSPHGGATEAFF.

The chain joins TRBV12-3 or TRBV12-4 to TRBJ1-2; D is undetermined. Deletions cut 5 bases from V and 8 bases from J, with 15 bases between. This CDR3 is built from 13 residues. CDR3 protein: CASSPSGLRGYTF. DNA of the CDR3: TGTGCCAGCAGTCCGTCGGGATTGCGGGGCTACACCTTC.

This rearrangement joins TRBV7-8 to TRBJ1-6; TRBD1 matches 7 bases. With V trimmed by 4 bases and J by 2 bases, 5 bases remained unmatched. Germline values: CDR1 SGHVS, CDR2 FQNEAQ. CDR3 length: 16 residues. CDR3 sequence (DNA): TGTGCCAGCAGCTCCCCCGGGACAGCCTATAATTCACCCCTCCACTTT. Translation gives CASSSPGTAYNSPLHF.